This TCR beta chain was sequenced in a study of OX40 agonist ivuxolimab in advanced cancers. Turning to the study itself: The study reported partial responses in three patients: one hepatocellular carcinoma, two cutaneous melanoma.

This clone was seen only once. Its target is unknown. TCRdb keeps only in-frame clones here, not all; method: immunoSEQ multiplex PCR. This table holds fewer than 70,000 clones, about 89% found once. V gave up 2 bases and J gave up 14 bases, with 17 bases separating them. The CDR3 is made up of 13 amino acids. Germline-derived CDR1 and CDR2 are SNHLY and FYNNEI. The study's findings and limits: The CD4+ and CD8+ T cells in the blood had expanded clonally by week 6 at 0.1 to 3.0 mg/kg. Averaged across samples, CD8+ T cells carried more expanded clones than CD4+ did.

The chain uses TRBV2 and TRBJ2-3, with D maybe TRBD2 (6 bases). The sequenced sample was CD4+ or CD8+ T cells sorted from blood, obtained in a trial of the OX40 agonist ivuxolimab. The clonotype was recovered from an adult with an advanced solid tumor such as melanoma, head and neck, liver or kidney cancer. CDR3 protein: CASSETGALHRYF. CDR3 nucleotide sequence: TGTGCCAGCAGTGAAACGGGAGCCCTGCATCGGTATTTT.